The 9 T cell receptor beta chains below were found in one sample sequenced in a study of blood T cell repertoires in COVID-19. Libraries were prepared by immunoSEQ multiplex PCR; TCRdb keeps only in-frame clonotypes and omits some of them. The table includes over 55,000 clones, approximately 80% detected once. Material: peripheral blood. The receptors stem from a human donor in a cohort sampled during active COVID-19.

This chain connects TRBV27 to TRBJ2-5, with D tentatively TRBD1 (5 bases). V was pared by 0 bases and J by 5 bases, with 10 bases between. Germline CDR1 reads MNHEY; CDR2 reads SMNVEV (reference sequence). The CDR3 has 14 residues. The CDR3 DNA reads TGTGCCAGCAGTTTATCGAAGGGGCGGGAGACCCAGTACTTC. Translating gives CASSLSKGRETQYF.

The chain links TRBV7-9 to TRBJ2-7, with D maybe TRBD2 (6 bases). CDR3 length: 13 amino acids. The germline V and J ends were trimmed by 5 bases and 2 bases, with 10 bases remaining between them. Germline lookup yields CDR1 SEHNR and CDR2 FQNEAQ (reference sequence). The CDR3 here is CASSREFAYEQYF. CDR3 DNA: TGTGCCAGCAGCCGGGAGTTCGCCTACGAGCAGTACTTC.

This chain joins TRBV11-2 and TRBJ1-4, with 10 nucleotides matching TRBD1. V was pared by 5 bases and J by 8 bases, with 11 bases of the junction left unmatched. There are 16 residues in the CDR3. The germline V gene encodes CDR1 SGHAT and CDR2 FQNNGV. Written as DNA, the CDR3 is TGTGCCAGCAGCCTCCGCCCGGGACAGGGGTTCGAAAAACTGTTTTTT. Translation: CASSLRPGQGFEKLFF.

This chain connects TRBV19 to TRBJ1-2; D is perhaps TRBD1 (5 bases). This CDR3 spans 15 amino acids. Germline CDR1 is LNHDA and CDR2 is SQIVND (reference sequence). With 5 bases removed from V and 0 bases from J, the gap between germline ends came to 13 bases. Written as DNA, the CDR3 is TGTGCCAGTAGTTCTCAGAGACAGACTAACTATGGCTACACCTTC. Residues: CASSSQRQTNYGYTF.

The genes are TRBV4-2 and TRBJ2-7; the match to TRBD1 covers 7 bases. The CDR3 covers 14 residues. Germline V gene sequence: CDR1 LGHNA, CDR2 YNFKEQ. With V trimmed by 6 bases and J by 1 base, 6 bases remained unmatched. The CDR3 coding sequence is TGTGCCAGCAGACAGGGACAGTCTTCCTACGAGCAGTACTTC. Protein sequence: CASRQGQSSYEQYF.

The V and J genes are TRBV9 and TRBJ1-5; 10 nucleotides match TRBD1. Germline assignment: CDR1 SGDLS and CDR2 YYNGEE. The trim removed 3 bases at V and 4 bases at J, leaving 4 bases unmatched. The CDR3 covers 15 residues. The CDR3 DNA sequence: TGTGCCAGCAGCGCGGGACAGGGGACAAATCAGCCCCAGCATTTT. It is translated as CASSAGQGTNQPQHF.

The J gene is TRBJ2-3, the V gene TRBV5-1; TRBD2 agrees at 11 bases. V lost 4 bases, J lost 2 bases, and 6 bases stayed unmatched. CDR1 SGHRS and CDR2 YFSETQ come from the germline V gene. This CDR3 contains 16 residues. The CDR3 nucleotides are TGCGCCAGCAGCCCCGCGACTAGCGGGGCCACAGATACGCAGTATTTT. Residues: CASSPATSGATDTQYF.

V gene TRBV4-2 combines with J gene TRBJ1-2; D ambiguous. The CDR3 is made up of 13 amino acids. V was cut by 7 bases and J by 4 bases, with 13 bases left in between. The germline gives CDR1 LGHNA, CDR2 YNFKEQ. The CDR3 DNA reads as TGTGCCAGCACCCGGCGGGCTGGCTATGGCTACACCTTC. Its translation: CASTRRAGYGYTF.

The chain is built from TRBV27 and TRBJ2-1; the D gene is possibly TRBD2 (7 bases). Deletions cut 6 bases from V and 5 bases from J, with 14 bases between. The CDR3 consists of 14 residues. Germline V gene sequence: CDR1 MNHEY, CDR2 SMNVEV (reference sequence). CDR3 DNA: TGTGCCAGCAGGCGGAGGGGGGGCCACAATGAGCAGTTCTTC. Protein: CASRRRGGHNEQFF.